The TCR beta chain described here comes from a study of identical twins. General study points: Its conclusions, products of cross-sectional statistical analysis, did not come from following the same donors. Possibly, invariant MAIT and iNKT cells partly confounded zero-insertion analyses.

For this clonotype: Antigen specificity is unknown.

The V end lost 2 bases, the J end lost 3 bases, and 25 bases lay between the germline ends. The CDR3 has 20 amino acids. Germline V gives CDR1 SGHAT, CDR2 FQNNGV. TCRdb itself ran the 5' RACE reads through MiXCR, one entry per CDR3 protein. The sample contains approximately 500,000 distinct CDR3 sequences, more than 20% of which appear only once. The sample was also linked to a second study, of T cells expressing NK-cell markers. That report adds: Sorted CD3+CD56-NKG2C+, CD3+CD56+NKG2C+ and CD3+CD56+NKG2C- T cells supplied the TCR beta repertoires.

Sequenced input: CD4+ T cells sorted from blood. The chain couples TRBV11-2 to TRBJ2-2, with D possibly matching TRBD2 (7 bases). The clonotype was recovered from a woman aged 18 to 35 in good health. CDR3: CASSLFRRGGAIRDTGELFF. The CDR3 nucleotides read TGTGCCAGCAGCTTATTTCGACGAGGGGGGGCCATTAGGGACACCGGGGAGCTGTTTTTT.